This TCR beta chain was obtained from a study of blood T cell repertoires in COVID-19. Study at large: T cells, B-cell-depleted T cells, or PBMCs supplied cDNA or gDNA.

Libraries were prepared by immunoSEQ multiplex PCR; TCRdb keeps only in-frame clonotypes and omits some of them. The sample carries about 160,000 clones, around 87% recorded once. The CDR3 runs to 16 residues. The ends lost 4 bases at V and 5 bases at J; junction bases unmatched: 10. Germline V gene sequence: CDR1 MNHEY, CDR2 SVGEGT. Membership in each cohort depended on participant-reported clinical history. This rearrangement joins TRBV6-2 or TRBV6-3 to TRBJ1-1; 10 bases are shared with TRBD1. The sequence came from a woman aged 50 to 60 who had recovered from COVID-19. Sequencing used PBMCs or T cells enriched from blood (not recorded which). The CDR3 DNA reads TGTGCCAGCAGTTCCCGACAGGGGGCCCGGCGGACTGAAGCTTTCTTT. The encoded protein is CASSSRQGARRTEAFF.